These T cell receptor beta chains were read from a single sample in a study of beta chain features in type 1 diabetes. Here immunoSEQ multiplex PCR was the method, and the copy in TCRdb shows in-frame clones only, minus some. Of 350,000 to 400,000 clones in the sample, about 14% were seen once. The source material was naive CD4+ T cells from blood. Receptors were obtained from a woman aged 18-35 years in good health. Each CDR3 is given with its conserved first and last residue. The D gene is left open where the match is weak. Only some rows state a clone size, as once, few, many or a class for expanded clones.

J gene | clone size | V gene | D gene | CDR3 protein | CDR3 DNA
TRBJ2-4 | . | TRBV9 | TRBD2 | CASSVGLAGQNIQYF | TGTGCCAGCAGCGTGGGACTAGCGGGACAAAACATTCAGTACTTC
TRBJ2-7 | few | TRBV30 | . | CAWSLPYEQYF | TGTGCCTGGAGTCTACCCTACGAGCAGTACTTC
TRBJ2-3 | . | TRBV30 | TRBD2 | CRGEWGDTQYF | TGTCGGGGGGAATGGGGAGATACGCAGTATTTT
TRBJ2-2 | . | TRBV13 | TRBD1 | CASSSYAGTGGTGELFF | TGTGCCAGCAGCTCATACGCCGGGACAGGGGGGACCGGGGAGCTGTTTTTT
TRBJ1-1 | . | TRBV28 | . | CASRNPGVQAFF | TGTGCCAGCAGGAACCCCGGGGTCCAAGCTTTCTTT
TRBJ2-1 | . | TRBV25-1 | . | CASTGSSYNEQFF | TGTGCCAGCACGGGGAGCTCCTACAATGAGCAGTTCTTC
TRBJ1-1 | . | TRBV7-9 | . | CASSSRGQGHPEAFF | TGTGCCAGCAGCTCAAGAGGACAAGGCCATCCTGAAGCTTTCTTT
TRBJ2-2 | . | TRBV6-6 | . | CASRTAGGTSGELFF | TGTGCCAGCAGGACCGCCGGAGGAACATCCGGGGAGCTGTTTTTT
TRBJ2-7 | few | TRBV29-1 | TRBD1 | CSVEGQGVHEQYF | TGCAGCGTTGAGGGACAGGGGGTCCACGAGCAGTACTTC
TRBJ2-7 | . | TRBV6-6 | TRBD1 | CASSYGTGGSYEQYF | TGTGCCAGCAGTTACGGGACAGGGGGTTCCTACGAGCAGTACTTC
TRBJ1-2 | few | TRBV18 | TRBD1 | CASWDSHYGYTF | TGTGCCAGCTGGGACAGCCACTATGGCTACACCTTC
TRBJ2-5 | . | TRBV9 | TRBD2 | CASSVLQAGPLETQYF | TGTGCCAGCAGCGTCCTCCAAGCGGGACCCTTGGAGACCCAGTACTTC
TRBJ2-1 | . | TRBV13 | . | CASSSSLSSYNEQFF | TGTGCCAGCAGCTCCAGTTTAAGCTCCTACAATGAGCAGTTCTTC
TRBJ1-2 | . | TRBV4-1 | . | CASSQEGAVNNYGYTF | TGCGCCAGCAGCCAAGAGGGGGCAGTTAACAACTATGGCTACACCTTC
TRBJ2-7 | few | TRBV15 | TRBD1 | CATSKGQGRVEQYF | TGTGCCACCAGCAAGGGACAGGGAAGGGTCGAGCAGTACTTC
TRBJ2-2 | . | TRBV18 | TRBD1 | CASSSTTGPGELFF | TGTGCCAGCTCATCGACGACAGGGCCCGGGGAGCTGTTTTTT
TRBJ2-5 | . | TRBV30 | TRBD2 | CAWSSAGGPFLETQYF | TGTGCCTGGAGCTCAGCGGGAGGGCCGTTTTTGGAGACCCAGTACTTC
TRBJ2-1 | . | TRBV10-3 | . | CAISESTGVPYNEQFF | TGTGCCATCAGTGAGTCGACGGGAGTCCCCTACAATGAGCAGTTCTTC
TRBJ1-1 | . | TRBV28 | . | CASSLPPGGRLNTEAFF | TGTGCCAGCAGTTTACCGCCGGGGGGACGTCTGAACACTGAAGCTTTCTTT
TRBJ2-1 | . | TRBV5-1 | TRBD2 | CASGDYSHNEQFF | TGCGCCAGCGGGGACTACAGCCACAATGAGCAGTTCTTC
TRBJ1-5 | . | TRBV30 | . | CAWSADTLGTTQHF | TGTGCCTGGAGTGCGGACACCCTCGGAACGACCCAGCATTTT
TRBJ2-3 | few | TRBV5-1 | . | CASSSEAGLNTDTQYF | TGCGCCAGCAGCTCCGAAGCGGGCCTCAACACAGATACGCAGTATTTT
TRBJ2-3 | . | TRBV5-1 | TRBD1 | CASSSGQVTDTQYF | TGCGCCAGCAGCTCGGGACAGGTCACAGATACGCAGTATTTT
TRBJ1-1 | . | TRBV28 | TRBD1 | CASSPPDRDGEAFF | TGTGCCAGCAGTCCACCGGACAGGGATGGTGAAGCTTTCTTT